The sequence of this TCR beta chain was determined in a study of regulatory T cells in long-lasting Graves disease (dated by TCRdb to 2020 to 2022). About the full investigation: Patients with newly diagnosed Graves' disease had been on antithyroid drugs for under 3 months. The study was conducted in China and was registered as a clinical trial. This study used TCR sequencing and RNA sequencing of peripheral blood to compare persistent Graves' disease patients against newly diagnosed Graves' disease patients. A total of about 33 samples underwent TCR sequencing, from about 13 patients with persistent Graves' disease and 20 patients with newly diagnosed Graves' disease. Results the study describes overall, beyond this receptor: Sequencing and analysis were restricted to the TCR beta chain. The small sample size was acknowledged by the authors as a limitation that may reduce accuracy. Preferential use of TRBV28, TRBJ1-2 and TRBJ2-5 was observed in persistent disease, whereas TRBV20-1 and TRBJ2-1 were favored in newly diagnosed disease. Compared with newly diagnosed patients, persistent Graves' disease patients had lower TCR Shannon entropy and fewer highly expanded clones, which suggests clonal expansion. Only peripheral blood was studied, because thyroid tissue, the primary lesion, was inaccessible. A larger number of public clonotypes was shared among persistent patients (about 2,700) than among newly diagnosed patients (roughly 980).

This clonotype was recorded at least ten times. The specificity of this receptor is unknown. Nothing much larger sits one base from this clone, and base qualities are not available. The CDR3 covers 12 residues, taking in both the cysteine and the phenylalanine. Only the CDR3 region is kept as DNA, spanning 36 bases read in frame from base 1. Relative to germline, V is 3 bases shorter and J is 8 bases shorter, with 10 bases between their ends. Per the germline V gene, SNHLY is the CDR1 and FYNNEI is the CDR2. Receptors were amplified or captured by multiplex PCR. The listed sequencing device is Illumina HiSeq 4000. To build TCR beta libraries, CDR3 regions were amplified by Arm-PCR using iRepertoire HTBI primers. Before sequencing, the PCR products went through gel purification. As for how the authors treated the data: Gene usage analysis of CDR3 amino acid clonotypes used the 62 TRBV and about 13 TRBJ segments found across samples. Filtered high-quality paired reads were merged into contigs using COPE and FqMerger. BLAST was used to align contigs to IMGT TRBV, TRBD and TRBJ reference genes, and CDR3 was defined according to IMGT. Any clonotype with a frequency above 0.1% was counted as a highly expanded clone. Shannon entropy was used to measure repertoire diversity, and the Gini coefficient was used to measure V-J evenness. A clonotype was considered public if more than one individual shared it. TCRdb itself trimmed the public reads at Q25 with fastp, ran MiXCR and retained productive beta chains. Here each entry gathers all rows of one CDR3 protein and keeps the most common genes and DNA. None of the V and J calls come from the authors' own analysis; TCRdb made them. In all, the sample holds 540,000 or so distinct CDR3 sequences, and around an eighth of those were seen once. 10% of the sample belongs to the ten largest clones.

This specimen's time point label, per the study, means: newly diagnosed GD, antithyroid drugs for less than 3 months. RNA was extracted from PBMCs in TRIzol for both TCR sequencing and RNA sequencing. The diagnosis of Graves' disease followed American Thyroid Association guidelines. Recruitment of patients was carried out at an endocrinology department in Xi'an, China. Each patient gave 7.5 to 10 milliliters of peripheral blood, collected in an EDTA anticoagulant tube. Ficoll Paque Plus density gradient separation was used to isolate PBMCs, and no additional T cell sorting was done. An Agilent 2100 Bioanalyzer and agarose gel were used to check RNA quality, while a NanoDrop 2000 measured RNA concentration. This same sample was also part of a study on T cells in Graves' hyperthyroidism and ophthalmopathy. The second study's authors report: A patient counted as having stable Graves' hyperthyroidism if no progression to ophthalmopathy occurred over 18 months of follow-up. Hyperthyroidism patients were aged 18 to 65 years and newly diagnosed, with disease duration of less than 2 months. Any patient with an uncontrolled infection, another autoimmune disease, pregnancy or lactation was excluded. Diagnoses were established on the basis of clinical symptoms, serum thyroxine and TRAb, thyroid ultrasound, and orbital computed tomography. The first round of RT-PCR for the TCR CDR3 was performed with the HTBI primer set and the Qiagen OneStep RT-PCR kit. Most expanded thyroid clonotypes (frequency above 0.001) were also detected in blood, a finding suggesting that blood repertoires may reflect thyroid immune responses. In cross-validation, a model built on a 13 V-J signature told ophthalmopathy apart from stable hyperthyroidism with approximately 90% sensitivity and roughly 81% specificity, and in testing the same model reached 80%/75%. In validation, the model predicted progression to ophthalmopathy a median of roughly 6.2 months before onset, with about 71% sensitivity and roughly 79% specificity. TCR V-J signatures able to tell the groups apart were searched for in a discovery cohort of around 95 patients, of whom roughly 42 had Graves' ophthalmopathy and around 56 had stable Graves' hyperthyroidism. An independent validation cohort of 18 to 20 hyperthyroidism patients and 17 patients who later progressed to ophthalmopathy tested prospective prediction of ophthalmopathy. The roughly 91 discovery patients were randomly divided into training and test sets at a 7:3 ratio. In roughly six Graves' hyperthyroidism patients, the study also compared T-cell repertoires from thyroid tissue with T-cell repertoires from blood. Following sampling, methimazole starting at 30 mg daily was given to hyperthyroidism patients, and high-dose intravenous methylprednisolone was given to ophthalmopathy patients. A second multiplex PCR round built the libraries, followed by size selection and purification. Libraries were sequenced paired-end with 100 bp reads on an Illumina HiSeq2000. SOAPnuke was used to process the raw data, removing reads that contained adapters or uncalled bases, had a mean Phred below 15, or lacked an exact match to the constant primer or identifier. COPE v1.2.5 was used to merge high-quality paired reads, and clonotypes were defined as unique nucleotide sequences. MiTCR v1.1 was used to align the clonotypes against IMGT TRBV, TRBD and TRBJ reference segments. The analysis included only V-J combinations with a frequency above 0.0001, which together covered about 99% of the repertoires. The TCS score was defined as F50 (clonal expansion) divided by E x V (chaos), with BLOSUM62-based TCRdist calculated between CDR3 peptides within each V-J. Welch's t-statistics and random forest reduced roughly 540 V-J features to around 14, which were used in a naive Bayes classifier (R e1071). Sample size was not statistically predetermined, and investigators were not blinded to group allocation. According to the paper, TCR Vbeta CDR3 sequencing was carried out on 135 peripheral blood samples, which came from approximately 41 ophthalmopathy, fewer than 80 hyperthyroidism and roughly 17 progressor patients.

The specimen comprised peripheral blood mononuclear cells (PBMCs), sampled at new diagnosis, from a patient treated with antithyroid drugs. The chain is made from TRBV2 and TRBJ1-2, with no confident D gene call. This receptor was taken from a man aged 25-40 years with Graves disease. Donor details come from another sample of the same person, matched by shared clones. The sequence in DNA is TGTGCCAGCAGTGAGTTAGGGTTGGGCTACACCTTC. This sequence encodes CASSELGLGYTF.